This TCR beta chain emerged from a study of cytomegalovirus exposure and HLA in healthy donors. About this clone: Its cognate antigen is unknown.

Study conclusions and caveats: Common viral pathogens were later found to be apparently linked to several of the most significant clusters. Association of a missense DCLRE1C variant with TCR beta V- and J-gene trimming was reported in a later analysis.

Trimming took 6 bases from V and 7 from J, leaving 7 bases between them. This CDR3 has 12 residues. In germline, CDR1 is MDHEN, CDR2 SYDVKM. The PCR ran on 60 Vbeta and 13 Jbeta primers. In the original workflow: A later analysis counted 80 million or so unique TCR beta chains, some 10 million shared. The repertoire was sequenced with immunoSEQ multiplex PCR; TCRdb's copy has only in-frame clones and lacks some. For V, J and clone size, that table is used; D and trimming come from the DNA. The sample records 130,000 or so clones, approximately 87% being singletons. The sequencing sample was made of PBMCs. The sequence came from a man aged 35 to 55 in good health and CMV-seronegative. The V call is TRBV28, the J call TRBJ1-6; tentatively, D is TRBD1 (5 bases). The CDR3 loop is CASSAGNSPLHF. The CDR3 nucleotides read TGTGCCAGCAGCGCAGGGAATTCACCCCTCCACTTT. Using reference TRBV28 and TRBJ1-6 for the parts outside the CDR3, the full variable domain is DVKVTQSSRYLVKRTGEKVFLECVQDMDHENMFWYRQDPGLGLRLIYFSYDVKMKEKGDIPEGYSVSREKKERFSLILESASTNQTSMYLCASSAGNSPLHFGNGTRLTVT.